Shown below are 15 T cell receptor beta chains from a single sample sequenced in a study of PD-1 blockade in classical Hodgkin lymphoma. Exposure to brentuximab vedotin varied, and each patient had relapsed following autologous stem cell transplantation. Some clones are missing from TCRdb's copy, which holds only in-frame ones; the method was immunoSEQ multiplex PCR. Among approximately 13,000 clones listed, 80% were seen once. The starting material was peripheral blood mononuclear cells (PBMCs), obtained at baseline. Receptors originate from a human donor with classical Hodgkin lymphoma.

This CDR3 reads CASSFGSWNTEAFF. The CDR3 coding sequence is TGTGCCAGCAGTTTCGGGTCGTGGAACACTGAAGCTTTCTTT. This chain uses TRBV28 with TRBJ1-1; D remains unclear. CDR1 is MDHEN, CDR2 SYDVKM, per germline. V lost 3 bases to trimming and J lost 1 base, with 9 bases between them. This CDR3 comprises 14 residues.

The chain is built from TRBV29-1 and TRBJ2-1; D might be TRBD1 or TRBD2, each matching 5 bases. CDR3 length equals 13 residues. Trimming removed 3 bases from V and 0 bases from J, with 6 bases in between. Germline V gene lookup returns CDR1 SQVTM and CDR2 ANQGSEA. Here the CDR3 DNA reads TGCAGCGTTGAGGGGGACTCCTACAATGAGCAGTTCTTC. It yields the protein CSVEGDSYNEQFF.

This chain connects TRBV28 to TRBJ1-4; 7 nucleotides line up with TRBD1. CDR1 and CDR2 from the germline V gene are MDHEN and SYDVKM. This CDR3 region has 13 residues. V trimming: 1 base; J trimming: 8 bases; junction bases outside the gene matches: 1. The DNA of the CDR3 is TGTGCCAGCAGTTTATACAGGGGCGAAAAACTGTTTTTT. It encodes CASSLYRGEKLFF.

The chain couples TRBV4-3 to TRBJ1-2; maybe TRBD1 (5 bases). The CDR3 covers 14 residues. The V gene lost 0 bases and the J gene lost 2 bases, with 7 bases spanning the gap. Germline V lookup: CDR1 LGHNA, CDR2 YSLEER. The CDR3 DNA reads TGCGCCAGCAGCCAAGATGAGGGGAACTATGGCTACACCTTC. It translates to CASSQDEGNYGYTF.

Within the sample, this clone is medium-sized. This chain joins TRBV10-2 and TRBJ2-3; D gene unclear. Trimming shortened V by 3 bases and J by 2 bases, and 21 bases separated the two germline ends. Germline CDR1 reads WSHSY; CDR2 reads SAAADI. The CDR3 has 18 amino acids. The CDR3 sequence is CASSEDSNPSRPTDTQYF. DNA for the CDR3: TGCGCCAGCAGTGAAGATAGTAACCCCTCTCGACCCACAGATACGCAGTATTTT.

The rearrangement links TRBV7-2 to TRBJ2-2, with D unclear. The CDR3 is 12 amino acids. Germline loops: CDR1 SGHTA, CDR2 FQGNSA. V shed 5 bases and J shed 2 bases, with 3 bases lying between them. In DNA form, the CDR3 reads TGTGCCAGCAGCCCAAACACCGGGGAGCTGTTTTTT. This translates into CASSPNTGELFF.

The rearrangement joins TRBV30 to TRBJ2-7; the D call may be TRBD1 or TRBD2 (5 bases each). Germline CDR1 and CDR2: GTSNPN and SVGIG (reference sequence). Trimming left V 1 base short and J 2 bases short, with 18 bases between. The CDR3 contains 16 residues. DNA for the CDR3: TGTGCCTGGAGTGCCCTGGGACGGAGAATCACCTACGAGCAGTACTTC. This gives the protein CAWSALGRRITYEQYF.

V and J are TRBV6-1 and TRBJ1-2; 8 bases line up with TRBD1. The V and J ends lost 7 bases and 3 bases, in that order; junction bases with no gene match: 4. The CDR3 loop spans 13 amino acids. Germline V gene data show CDR1 as MNHNS and CDR2 as SASEGT. The DNA for the CDR3 is TGTGCCAGCACAATGGACAGGGACTATGGCTACACCTTC. Protein product: CASTMDRDYGYTF.

In this sample, this clone turned up a few times. V gene TRBV15 combines with J gene TRBJ1-1; no reliable D call. V lost 0 bases and J lost 4, with 15 bases in between. This CDR3 spans 16 amino acids. Looked up from germline, CDR1 is LNHNV and CDR2 is YYDKDF (reference sequence). For the CDR3, the DNA is TGTGCCACCAGCAGAGATCGGCTTACAGCGGGCACTGAAGCTTTCTTT. This encodes CATSRDRLTAGTEAFF.

This chain uses TRBV10-1 with TRBJ1-2, with D possibly matching TRBD1 (6 bases). The CDR3 is 15 amino acids. CDR1 is WNHNN and CDR2 is SYGVQD in the germline V gene (reference sequence). The V end was cut by 2 bases, the J end by 7 bases, with 17 bases between. The CDR3 bases are TGCGCCAGCAGTGAGGGGGGGCCAGGGCGGGTTGGCTACACCTTC. Amino acid sequence: CASSEGGPGRVGYTF.

Relative to its sample, this clone is medium-sized. The chain links TRBV9 to TRBJ2-3; a possible D gene is TRBD2 (5 bases). The germline V and J ends were trimmed by 4 bases and 0 bases, with 18 bases remaining between them. Germline V lookup: CDR1 SGDLS, CDR2 YYNGEE. The CDR3 totals 17 residues. The CDR3 reads CASSLWERSTSTDTQYF. Here the CDR3 DNA reads TGTGCCAGCAGCCTGTGGGAGAGGTCCACTAGCACAGATACGCAGTATTTT.

The V call is TRBV4-2, the J call TRBJ2-3, with a possible D match to TRBD2 (5 bases). V was shortened by 0 bases and J by 2 bases, with 18 bases between the two germline ends. This CDR3 region has 18 residues. CDR1 is LGHNA and CDR2 is YNFKEQ in the germline V gene. The CDR3 reads CASSQDPVLVAPTDTQYF. The CDR3 bases are TGTGCCAGCAGCCAAGATCCGGTACTAGTGGCCCCCACAGATACGCAGTATTTT.

J is TRBJ2-1 and V is TRBV18; possibly TRBD2 for D (6 bases). The CDR3 is 18 amino acids. Germline CDR1 and CDR2: KGHSH and LQKENI. The V end lost 6 bases, the J end lost 2 bases, and 23 bases lay between the germline ends. CDR3 protein: CASSPKVLRRGAYNEQFF. CDR3 nucleotide sequence: TGTGCCAGCTCTCCCAAAGTTTTGAGGAGGGGTGCCTACAATGAGCAGTTCTTC.

This clone was observed a few times. The chain links TRBV2 to TRBJ1-1; the D gene is possibly TRBD1 (5 bases). V lost 7 bases, J lost 0 bases, and 12 bases lay in between. The CDR3 is 14 amino acids. CDR1 is SNHLY, CDR2 FYNNEI, per germline. The chain's CDR3 is CASKRDQMNTEAFF. Written as DNA, the CDR3 is TGTGCCAGCAAGCGGGACCAGATGAACACTGAAGCTTTCTTT.

The chain carries TRBV9 and TRBJ1-1, with D uncertain. Deletions cut 0 bases from V and 4 bases from J, with 13 bases between. Germline lookup yields CDR1 SGDLS and CDR2 YYNGEE. The CDR3 length is 15 residues. The DNA of the CDR3 is TGTGCCAGCAGCGTAGTGGAGTCTTCAGGCACTGAAGCTTTCTTT. It codes for CASSVVESSGTEAFF.